This T cell receptor (beta chain) was recovered during a study of breast tumors, draining lymph nodes, adjacent tissues. Study-level results: The data were judged consistent with most tumor T cells coming from lymph node and expanding in tumor. Tumor and nontumor repertoires were significantly more similar in luminal-like than in basal-like breast cancer. That most tumor T cells come from lymph nodes remained unproven. Tumor TCR diversity was below lymph nodes but above nontumor tissue.

To note about this clonotype: As yet, its antigen is unknown.

The lymph nodes were axillary draining lymph nodes from breast cancer patients. A single record per CDR3 protein comes from TCRdb applying MiXCR to the multiplex PCR reads. Of about 170,000 distinct CDR3 sequences listed, around a third were seen once; the top ten hold more than 3.5%. Germline V gives CDR1 SGHTA, CDR2 FQGTGA. The CDR3 runs to 15 residues. Trimming pared 2 bases from V and 7 bases from J, leaving 12 bases between. The chain is built from TRBV7-3 and TRBJ1-6, with a tentative D call TRBD1 (5 bases). This sequence was found in a female donor with breast cancer. Some clones in this sample may be carry-over from other donors' samples. Sample: axillary lymph node tissue. CDR3 loop: CASSLAGLANSPLHF. The CDR3 DNA reads TGTGCCAGCAGCTTAGCGGGACTTGCGAATTCACCCCTCCACTTT.